The subject of this entry is one TCR beta chain. TCRdb reanalysed the RT-PCR reads using MiXCR and keeps one entry per CDR3 protein. This sample has about 570,000 distinct CDR3 sequences, with over 9% found just once. The data derive from a study of response to subunit inactivated influenza vaccine. The CDR3 covers 16 residues. V shed 2 bases and J shed 0 bases, with 10 bases lying between them. The germline gives CDR1 MNHEY, CDR2 SMNVEV (reference sequence). The data also belong to a second study, concerning T cells expressing NK-cell markers. This second study says: Scientists made TCR beta cDNA using 5'RACE template switching with UMIs.

The chain employs TRBV27 and TRBJ2-2, with D unclear. This TCR was recovered from a man between 45 and 60 years old who received an inactivated influenza vaccine. The sample was PBMCs from blood, taken on the day of vaccination. In nucleotides, the CDR3 is TGTGCCAGCAGTTTAGGGCAGTTCGCGAACACCGGGGAGCTGTTTTTT. Translation gives CASSLGQFANTGELFF.